A selection of T cell receptor beta chains follows, all from one sample in a study of cytomegalovirus exposure and HLA in healthy donors. The protocol was immunoSEQ multiplex PCR, while the TCRdb copy is restricted to in-frame clones and leaves out a portion. The sample contains 150,000 or so clones, roughly four fifths of which appear only once. The sample taken for sequencing was PBMCs. These receptors came from a woman in her late teens or twenties in good health and CMV-seropositive. Each CDR3 is given with its conserved first and last residue. A D gene is named only where the DNA matches it firmly. Rows give clone size only sometimes, using once, few, many, or a class for an expanded clone.

CDR3nt	CDR3aa	abundance	d_gene	v_gene	j_gene
TGTGCCAGTATTTCGGCTAGCGGGGGGCCAGATACGCAGTATTTT	CASISASGGPDTQYF	NA	TRBD2	TRBV6-1	TRBJ2-3
TGTGCCAGCAGTACAGCACTGAGCTACGAGCAGTACTTC	CASSTALSYEQYF	NA	NA	TRBV28	TRBJ2-7
TGCGCCAGCAGCTTGGGGGCTGGGCTCAACTATGGCTACACCTTC	CASSLGAGLNYGYTF	NA	NA	TRBV5-1	TRBJ1-2
TGTGCCAGCAGCCCGGACAGGGGGGCAGATACGCAGTATTTT	CASSPDRGADTQYF	NA	TRBD1	TRBV27	TRBJ2-3
TGTGCCAGCAGTGAAACAGGGACCGGGGAGCTGTTTTTT	CASSETGTGELFF	NA	NA	TRBV6-4	TRBJ2-2
TGTGCCAGCAGCCAAGGACAGGGGGCGTTTGTGGGCTACACCTTC	CASSQGQGAFVGYTF	NA	TRBD1	TRBV5-4	TRBJ1-2
TGTGCCACCAGCCCGCGCGACGTCGGGGGGGACTACAATGAGCAGTTCTTC	CATSPRDVGGDYNEQFF	NA	TRBD2	TRBV15	TRBJ2-1
TGTGCCAGCAGCTTGGTTGTTCGGGCGGACAGATACAATGAGCAGTTCTTC	CASSLVVRADRYNEQFF	NA	NA	TRBV5-6	TRBJ2-1
TGTGCCAGCAATCTCTCGGGACAGGGGATTAATCAGCCCCAGCATTTT	CASNLSGQGINQPQHF	NA	TRBD1	TRBV28	TRBJ1-5
TGTGCCAGCAGTGGTCTTGGGGGCTTAACCTACGAGCAGTACTTC	CASSGLGGLTYEQYF	NA	NA	TRBV2	TRBJ2-7
TGTGCCAGCAGCCTCCGGACAGGGTACAATGAGCAGTTCTTC	CASSLRTGYNEQFF	NA	TRBD1	TRBV7-3	TRBJ2-1
TGTGCCAGCTCACCTCTAGTTCGGTCGGATGAAAAACTGTTTTTT	CASSPLVRSDEKLFF	NA	NA	TRBV18	TRBJ1-4
TGTGCCAGCAAGACAGGGCCCTACAATGAGCAGTTCTTC	CASKTGPYNEQFF	NA	TRBD1	TRBV4-2	TRBJ2-1
TGTGCCAGCAGCCCTGACGGGGGGTTTTCCTACGAGCAGTACTTC	CASSPDGGFSYEQYF	NA	TRBD2	TRBV7-2	TRBJ2-7
TGTGCCAGCAGCTTAGGAGCCTACAATGAGCAGTTCTTC	CASSLGAYNEQFF	NA	NA	TRBV11-2	TRBJ2-1
TGTGCCAGCACCATGACACATTCAGCCTCTGGAAACACCATATATTTT	CASTMTHSASGNTIYF	NA	NA	TRBV2	TRBJ1-3
TGTGCCATCAGTAACAGGGGGCAAGTCTACAATGAGCAGTTCTTC	CAISNRGQVYNEQFF	NA	TRBD1	TRBV10-3	TRBJ2-1
TGTGCCAGCAGTTACGGGGGGACCCCCACTGAAGCTTTCTTT	CASSYGGTPTEAFF	once	NA	TRBV6-5	TRBJ1-1
TGTGCCAGCAGCTTAGCGGGACGGCGGGGAACTGAAGCTTTCTTT	CASSLAGRRGTEAFF	NA	NA	TRBV7-8	TRBJ1-1
TGTGCCAGCAGTTTGACAGGGATGAATCAGCCCCAGCATTTT	CASSLTGMNQPQHF	NA	TRBD1	TRBV6-5	TRBJ1-5
TGTGCCAGCAGGGGCCCGGGGGCCGGGGAGCTGTTTTTT	CASRGPGAGELFF	NA	NA	TRBV7-9	TRBJ2-2
TGTGCCAGCAGCTCACGGACGGGAAACACCGGGGAGCTGTTTTTT	CASSSRTGNTGELFF	NA	NA	TRBV11-2	TRBJ2-2
TGTGCCAGCAGCTTAGTACTAGCGGGGGGGAGGTTGGCCAAAAACATTCAGTACTTC	CASSLVLAGGRLAKNIQYF	NA	TRBD2	TRBV7-2	TRBJ2-4
TGTGCCAGCAGCACAGACGCTAACAATCAGCCCCAGCATTTT	CASSTDANNQPQHF	NA	NA	TRBV28	TRBJ1-5
TGTGCCAGCAGCGTGCGGGGGAACACTGAAGCTTTCTTT	CASSVRGNTEAFF	NA	NA	TRBV9	TRBJ1-1
TGTGCCAGCTCACCATCCGACACAGGGGGCGCTTTATATGGCTACACCTTC	CASSPSDTGGALYGYTF	NA	TRBD1	TRBV18	TRBJ1-2
TGTGCCAGCAGGCGGGGCCCAGATACGCAGTATTTT	CASRRGPDTQYF	NA	NA	TRBV6-5	TRBJ2-3
TGTGCCAGCACCGATCTCCGGGCAGGGACTCTGCAGCAGTACTTC	CASTDLRAGTLQQYF	NA	NA	TRBV5-6	TRBJ2-7
TGTGCCAGCAGAGAGCGGGACTCCTATAATTCACCCCTCCACTTT	CASRERDSYNSPLHF	NA	NA	TRBV6-1	TRBJ1-6
TGTGCCAGCAGCTTATACAGGGGGGATACGCAGTATTTT	CASSLYRGDTQYF	NA	TRBD1	TRBV7-8	TRBJ2-3
TGTGCCACCAGCCGGGACTCAGCTTACAATGAGCAGTTCTTC	CATSRDSAYNEQFF	NA	NA	TRBV15	TRBJ2-1
TGTGCCAGCAGACTAGCGGGGGGGCCCGGAGATACGCAGTATTTT	CASRLAGGPGDTQYF	NA	TRBD2	TRBV27	TRBJ2-3
TGTGCCAGCAGCCCCGGGACAGGGACTAACTATGGCTACACCTTC	CASSPGTGTNYGYTF	NA	TRBD1	TRBV5-6	TRBJ1-2
TGTGCCAGCAGCGGAGACATGTCTGGGGCCAACGTCCTGACTTTC	CASSGDMSGANVLTF	NA	NA	TRBV9	TRBJ2-6
TGTGCCAGCAGTAACCCTCGTAAGGGGGAGACCCAGTACTTC	CASSNPRKGETQYF	NA	NA	TRBV6-1	TRBJ2-5
TGCGCCAGCAGCCCCCTAGCTAACTATGGCTACACCTTC	CASSPLANYGYTF	NA	NA	TRBV4-1	TRBJ1-2
TGCGCCAGCAGCCCCAACCAGGGCGATCCCTCCTACGAGCAGTACTTC	CASSPNQGDPSYEQYF	few	NA	TRBV5-1	TRBJ2-7
TGCGCCAGCAGGGAGACAGGGCCCCATCAGCCCCAGCATTTT	CASRETGPHQPQHF	NA	TRBD1	TRBV6-5	TRBJ1-5
TGTGCCAGCTCACCACTTGCGACAGATACGCAGTATTTT	CASSPLATDTQYF	few	NA	TRBV18	TRBJ2-3
TGTGCCAGTAGTTCCTACCCCGAAAAACTGTTTTTT	CASSSYPEKLFF	NA	NA	TRBV19	TRBJ1-4
TGTGCCAGCAGCACGAGCGGGGGGAACACCGAGGAGCTGTTTTTT	CASSTSGGNTEELFF	NA	TRBD2	TRBV7-7	TRBJ2-2
TGTGCCAGCAGCTCCCGACATAAGCCCTACGAGCAGTACTTC	CASSSRHKPYEQYF	few	NA	TRBV5-6	TRBJ2-7
TGTGCCAGCAGCTTGGGGGGGAGGACTGAAGCTTTCTTT	CASSLGGRTEAFF	NA	NA	TRBV11-1	TRBJ1-1
TGTGCCAGCAGGGGAGGACAGGATAATGAAAAACTGTTTTTT	CASRGGQDNEKLFF	NA	TRBD1	TRBV6-5	TRBJ1-4
TGCGCCAGCGGGGGGGGCGCAACTAATGAAAAACTGTTTTTT	CASGGGATNEKLFF	few	NA	TRBV5-1	TRBJ1-4
TGTGCCAGCAGTGACGGGACAGGGGGCACAGATACGCAGTATTTT	CASSDGTGGTDTQYF	few	TRBD1	TRBV6-4	TRBJ2-3
TGTGCCAGCAGCCCCCTGCGGGGACCTTCTAACTATGGCTACACCTTC	CASSPLRGPSNYGYTF	NA	NA	TRBV7-6	TRBJ1-2
TGTGCCAGCAGCGGATGGACAGGGCCTTTGAATGCTGGAAACACCATATATTTT	CASSGWTGPLNAGNTIYF	NA	TRBD1	TRBV9	TRBJ1-3
TGTGCCAGCAGCGTCCCGGGACAGAAACTGTTTTTT	CASSVPGQKLFF	NA	TRBD1	TRBV6-1	TRBJ1-4
TGCGCCAGCAGCTTGGGACTAGCGGGGGGGCTCAATGAGCAGTTCTTC	CASSLGLAGGLNEQFF	NA	TRBD2	TRBV5-1	TRBJ2-1
TGTGCCAGCAGCTTTCCGGGACAGCAAGGTCAGGGGAAGACCCAGTACTTC	CASSFPGQQGQGKTQYF	NA	TRBD1	TRBV5-6	TRBJ2-5
TGTGCCAGCAGCTTAAATATTGCAGGGGAAGAGACCCAGTACTTC	CASSLNIAGEETQYF	NA	NA	TRBV11-1	TRBJ2-5
TGTGCCAGTGCTAGGACTAGCGGGGGGGCTGAGACCCAGTACTTC	CASARTSGGAETQYF	NA	TRBD2	TRBV19	TRBJ2-5
TGTGCCAGCAGTTACATCGGACAGGGGAGAAATTTGATTTTT	CASSYIGQGRNLIF	NA	TRBD1	TRBV6-5	TRBJ1-4
TGTGCCAGCAGCTTGTCAGGGGGTGGCTACACCTTC	CASSLSGGGYTF	NA	TRBD1	TRBV5-6	TRBJ1-2